The entry below gives a single TCR beta chain sequence along with its context. Its antigen is unidentified. This was the immunoSEQ version 4 assay in survey mode. Clones were read by immunoSEQ multiplex PCR, and TCRdb kept only the in-frame ones, dropping some. The table has around 20,000 clones, approximately 80% seen once. The data were taken from a study of persistence of HIV-infected CD4 T cells. The stimulus was lysate of CMV-infected fibroblasts, about 10 ug/mL. Sorting selected CD4+ T cells upregulating both CD40 ligand and CD69. Sequenced material: CD4+ T cells sorted from PBMCs after approximately 19-hour stimulation, taken from a patient who received antiretroviral therapy. The source is an adult man with HIV who was CMV-seropositive.

Here the CDR3 reads CASSELAGGLSYEQYF. CDR3 bases: TGCGCCAGCAGTGAGTTAGCGGGGGGTCTCTCCTACGAGCAGTACTTC. This chain connects TRBV10-2 to TRBJ2-7; TRBD2 matches 10 bases. V shed 1 base and J 0 bases; nucleotides not matched to a gene: 3. CDR1 and CDR2 from the germline V gene are WSHSY and SAAADI. The CDR3 is made up of 16 amino acids.